The rows below give T cell receptor beta chains drawn from one sample of a study of blood T cell repertoires in COVID-19. Some clones are missing from TCRdb's copy, which holds only in-frame ones; the method was immunoSEQ multiplex PCR. There are about 85,000 clones in the sample; more than 65% occur only once, and about 10% lies in the top ten. The source material was peripheral blood. The receptors derive from a man aged 65 to 85 with acute or convalescent COVID-19. Both conserved end residues are part of each CDR3. D genes are given only for firm matches. Rows may omit the clone size; those that give it use once, few, many or a size class.

>TRBD1|NA|TRBV5-3|TRBJ1-5
CARSPVDRGGNQPQHF
TGTGCCAGAAGCCCAGTGGACAGGGGAGGCAATCAGCCCCAGCATTTT
>NA|NA|TRBV29-1|TRBJ1-1
CSVRGNTEAFF
TGCAGCGTTCGGGGGAACACTGAAGCTTTCTTT
>NA|NA|TRBV3-1/TRBV3-2|TRBJ2-7
CASSLRDEQYF
TGTGCCAGCAGCCTCAGGGACGAGCAGTACTTC
>NA|NA|TRBV7-3|TRBJ1-1
CASSLTDSMNTEAFF
TGTGCCAGCAGCTTAACGGACAGCATGAACACTGAAGCTTTCTTT
>TRBD1|NA|TRBV4-2|TRBJ2-7
CASSQGKQGAYEQYF
TGTGCCAGCAGCCAAGGGAAACAGGGGGCTTACGAGCAGTACTTC
>TRBD1|NA|TRBV5-6|TRBJ1-2
CASSARTGGNTF
TGTGCCAGCAGCGCCAGGACAGGGGGCAACACCTTC
>TRBD1|few|TRBV2|TRBJ1-2
CASSTGGDYGYTF
TGTGCCAGCAGTACAGGGGGCGACTATGGCTACACCTTC
>TRBD2|NA|TRBV10-3|TRBJ2-2
CAISGAPGGSTGELFF
TGTGCCATCAGTGGGGCCCCGGGAGGGAGCACCGGGGAGCTGTTTTTT
>TRBD1|NA|TRBV3-1/TRBV3-2|TRBJ2-2
CASSRAGGRGTGELFF
TGTGCCAGCAGCAGAGCAGGGGGCAGGGGCACCGGGGAGCTGTTTTTT
>TRBD1|NA|TRBV7-9|TRBJ2-2
CASLGERGLNTGELFF
TGTGCCAGCCTAGGGGAGAGGGGGCTGAACACCGGGGAGCTGTTTTTT
>TRBD1|NA|TRBV3-1/TRBV3-2|TRBJ2-5
CASSHGRGQGKETQYF
TGTGCCAGCAGCCATGGCCGGGGACAGGGGAAAGAGACCCAGTACTTC
>NA|medium-sized|TRBV7-2|TRBJ1-5
CASSLYHTTGNQPQHF
TGTGCCAGCAGCTTATATCACACAACAGGCAATCAGCCCCAGCATTTT
>NA|NA|TRBV2|TRBJ2-3
CASTRDTDTQYF
TGTGCCAGCACGCGAGACACAGATACGCAGTATTTT
>NA|few|TRBV5-1|TRBJ2-3
CASSLGVEADTQYF
TGCGCCAGCAGCTTGGGTGTAGAGGCAGATACGCAGTATTTT
>TRBD1|NA|TRBV19|TRBJ1-1
CASSAGQAGAEAFF
TGTGCCAGTAGTGCCGGACAGGCTGGGGCTGAAGCTTTCTTT
>TRBD1|NA|TRBV2|TRBJ1-1
CASSRTLGQVEAFF
TGTGCCAGCAGTCGAACCCTTGGACAGGTTGAAGCTTTCTTT
>TRBD1|few|TRBV10-3|TRBJ1-3
CAISARGQGKSSGNTIYF
TGTGCCATCAGCGCCCGGGGACAGGGGAAGAGCTCTGGAAACACCATATATTTT
>NA|once|TRBV4-1|TRBJ1-3
CASSQVRGSGNTIYF
TGCGCCAGCAGCCAAGTTCGGGGGTCTGGAAACACCATATATTTT
>NA|NA|TRBV2|TRBJ1-2
CARIKTGSYGYTF
TGTGCCAGGATTAAGACAGGTTCCTATGGCTACACCTTC
>TRBD1|NA|TRBV18|TRBJ1-1
CASSPGTGLNTEAFF
TGTGCCAGCTCACCCGGGACAGGGCTAAACACTGAAGCTTTCTTT
>TRBD2|NA|TRBV2|TRBJ2-3
CASRLAGPDTQYF
TGTGCCAGCAGGCTAGCGGGCCCAGATACGCAGTATTTT
>NA|NA|TRBV27|TRBJ2-2
CASSLDRFAGELFF
TGTGCCAGCAGCCTCGACAGATTCGCCGGGGAGCTGTTTTTT
>NA|once|TRBV7-9|TRBJ2-1
CASSLEGIGIHEQFF
TGTGCCAGCAGCCTGGAGGGAATAGGGATCCATGAGCAGTTCTTC
>NA|NA|TRBV2|TRBJ1-5
CASSLRVNQPQHF
TGTGCCAGTTCCCTGCGGGTCAATCAGCCCCAGCATTTT
>NA|NA|TRBV10-3|TRBJ2-1
CAISESRGHGNEQFF
TGTGCCATCAGTGAGTCTAGGGGACATGGCAATGAGCAGTTCTTC